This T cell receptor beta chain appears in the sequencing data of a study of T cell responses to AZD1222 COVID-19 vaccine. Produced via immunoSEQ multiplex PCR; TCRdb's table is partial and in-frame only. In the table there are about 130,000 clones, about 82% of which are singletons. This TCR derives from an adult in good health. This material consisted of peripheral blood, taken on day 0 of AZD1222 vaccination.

The DNA of the CDR3 is TGTGCCAGTACCAAGGACAGGGATGGGTATGGCTACACCTTC. Translated: CASTKDRDGYGYTF. The chain recombines TRBV19 with TRBJ1-2; 8 bases map to TRBD1. This CDR3 comprises 14 residues. Per the germline V gene, CDR1 is LNHDA and CDR2 is SQIVND (reference sequence). After removal of 7 bases from V and 5 bases from J, the junction contained 9 bases not matched to a gene.